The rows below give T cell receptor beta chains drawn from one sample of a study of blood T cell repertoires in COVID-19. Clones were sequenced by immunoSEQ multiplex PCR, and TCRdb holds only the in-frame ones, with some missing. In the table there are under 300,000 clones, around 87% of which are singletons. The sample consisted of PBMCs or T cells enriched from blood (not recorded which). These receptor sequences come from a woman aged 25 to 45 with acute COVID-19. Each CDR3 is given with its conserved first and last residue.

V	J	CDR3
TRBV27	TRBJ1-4	CASSRVRGGLGEKLFF
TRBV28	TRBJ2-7	CASSSQGAYEQYF
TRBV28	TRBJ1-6	CASNAGERGSSYNSPLHF
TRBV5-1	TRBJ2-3	CASSLELPDTQYF
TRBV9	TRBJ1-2	CASSPPDRSYGYTF
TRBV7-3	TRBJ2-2	CASSATSGGTGELFF
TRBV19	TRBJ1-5	CASSSPDRALGPQHF
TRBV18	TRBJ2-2	CASSVSNTGELFF
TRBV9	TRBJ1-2	CASSVGVSLGYGYTF
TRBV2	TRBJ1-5	CASSPEQGKDQPQHF
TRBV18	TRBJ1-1	CASSPGQMNTEAFF
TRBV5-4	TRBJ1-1	CASSDGQGRWNTEAFF
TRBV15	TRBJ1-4	CATSRPTIRGNEKLFF
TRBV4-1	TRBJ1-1	CASSQDPRTEAFF
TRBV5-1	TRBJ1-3	CASSLGGEPGNTIYF
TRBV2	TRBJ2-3	CATIRREGPAPTDTQYF
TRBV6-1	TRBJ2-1	CASSEVDRSSYNEQFF
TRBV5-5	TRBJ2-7	CASSWPGQGAEQYF
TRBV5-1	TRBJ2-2	CASSLAETGRTGELFF
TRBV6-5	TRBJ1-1	CASSYSERAEAFF
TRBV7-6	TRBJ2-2	CASSLGVMNTGELFF
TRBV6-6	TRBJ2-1	CASSYSRVYNEQFF
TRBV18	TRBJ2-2	CASSLRTGENTGELFF
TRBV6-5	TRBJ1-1	CAEGTTGNEAFF
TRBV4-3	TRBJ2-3	CASSQDQDTDTQYF
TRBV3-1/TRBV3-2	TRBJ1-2	CASSQDVAANYGYTF
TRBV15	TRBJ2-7	CATSMSGSYEQYF
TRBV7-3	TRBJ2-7	CASSPDGRDEQYF
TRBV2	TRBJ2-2	CASSDGTGGFFGELFF
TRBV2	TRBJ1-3	CASRDRAYSGNTIYF
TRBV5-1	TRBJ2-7	CASSFGTGVYEQYF
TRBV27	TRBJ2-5	CASSLSWSSLQETQYF
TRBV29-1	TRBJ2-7	CSVAGQRGSYEQYF
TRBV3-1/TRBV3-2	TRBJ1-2	CASSRETHGYTF
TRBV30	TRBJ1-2	CAWNDVQGGSYGYTF
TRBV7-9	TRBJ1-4	CAARRGTNEKLFF
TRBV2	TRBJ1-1	CASRDDRVTEAFF
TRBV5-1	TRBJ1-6	CASSGEPSSPLHF
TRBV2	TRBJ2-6	CASTGQGSGANVLTF
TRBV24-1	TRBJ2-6	CATSDRKANSGANVLTF
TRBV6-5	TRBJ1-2	CASSYGQGVGYTF
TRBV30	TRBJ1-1	CAWSRQSNTEAFF
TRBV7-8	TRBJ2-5	CATGWVQETQYF
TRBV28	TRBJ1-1	CASGTGGSNTEAFF
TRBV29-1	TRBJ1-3	CSVVPRQGIGNTIYF
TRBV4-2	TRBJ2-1	CASSQDRLAGGEQFF
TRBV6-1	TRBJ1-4	CASSEGTGNEKLFF
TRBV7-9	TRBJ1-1	CASSFSQGSEAFF
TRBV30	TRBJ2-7	CAWSVGSYEQYF
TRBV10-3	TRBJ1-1	CAISEVRVTEAFF
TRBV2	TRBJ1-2	CASRKGVDSGYTF
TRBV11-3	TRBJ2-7	CASSLGDTGWDEQYF
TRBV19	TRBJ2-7	CASSTGQQSSYEQYF